Sequencing of this T cell receptor beta chain was carried out in a study of blood T cell repertoires in COVID-19. This CDR3 is built from 15 residues. CDR1 and CDR2 from the germline V gene are LGHNA and YSLEER. V was clipped by 1 base and J by 3 bases; unmatched bases: 1. Individuals drawn from 20 to 30 US areas were about 18 to 95 years old. Clinical history as reported by participants underpinned cohort assignment. Donors of Cohort 3 who recovered were those that had two negative PCRs, clearance, or symptom resolution. Under the authors' procedure: Cell counts per sample came from amplifying reference gene primers. Here immunoSEQ multiplex PCR was the method, and the copy in TCRdb shows in-frame clones only, minus some. V and J calls and clone size follow that table, whereas D and trimming were derived from the DNA. The data show roughly 250,000 clones, approximately 90% seen once. This clone has just a few counts.

Specimen: PBMCs or T cells enriched from blood (not recorded which). The sequence derives from a woman in her late teens or twenties who had recovered from COVID-19. The chain carries TRBV4-3 and TRBJ2-2; 8 bases agree with TRBD1. This CDR3 reads CASSQGDRYTGELFF. The CDR3 DNA is TGCGCCAGCAGCCAAGGGGACAGGTACACCGGGGAGCTGTTTTTT.